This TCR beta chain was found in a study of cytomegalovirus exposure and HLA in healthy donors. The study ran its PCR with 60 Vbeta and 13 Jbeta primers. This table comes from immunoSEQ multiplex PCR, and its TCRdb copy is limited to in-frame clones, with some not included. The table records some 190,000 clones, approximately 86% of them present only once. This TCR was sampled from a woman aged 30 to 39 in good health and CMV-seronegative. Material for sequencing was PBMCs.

As DNA, the CDR3 is TGTGCCAGCAGCTTGGCCACAGGACAGGATAGCACAGATACGCAGTATTTT. It is translated as CASSLATGQDSTDTQYF. The chain recombines TRBV5-6 with TRBJ2-3, with TRBD1 matching 7 bases. Germline V gives CDR1 SGHDT, CDR2 YYEEEE. The CDR3 totals 17 residues. Unmatched junction bases numbered 7, after V lost 0 bases and J lost 0 bases.